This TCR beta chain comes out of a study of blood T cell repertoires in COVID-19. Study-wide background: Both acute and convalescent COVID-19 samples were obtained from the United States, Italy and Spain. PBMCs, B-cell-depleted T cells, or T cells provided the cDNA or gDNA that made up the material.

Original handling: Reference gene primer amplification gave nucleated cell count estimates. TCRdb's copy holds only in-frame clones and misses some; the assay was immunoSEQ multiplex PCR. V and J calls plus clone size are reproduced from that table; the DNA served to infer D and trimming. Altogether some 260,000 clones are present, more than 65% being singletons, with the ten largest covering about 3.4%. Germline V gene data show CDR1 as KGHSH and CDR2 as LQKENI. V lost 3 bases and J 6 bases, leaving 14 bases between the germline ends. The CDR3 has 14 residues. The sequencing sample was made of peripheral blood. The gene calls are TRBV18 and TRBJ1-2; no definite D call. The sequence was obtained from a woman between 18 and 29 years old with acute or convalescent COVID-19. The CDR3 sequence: CASSPLGGKDGYTF. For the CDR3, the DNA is TGTGCCAGCTCACCCCTGGGAGGTAAAGATGGCTACACCTTC.